What follows describes a single T cell receptor (beta chain). These data come from a study of blood T cell repertoires in COVID-19. About the study: The United States, Italy and Spain provided the acute and convalescent COVID-19 samples. PBMCs, B-cell-depleted T cells, or T cells were the source of the cDNA or gDNA that made up the material.

Original data processing: The assay estimated nucleated cells by amplifying reference gene primers. Libraries were prepared by immunoSEQ multiplex PCR; TCRdb keeps only in-frame clonotypes and omits some of them. For V, J and clone size, that table is used; D and trimming come from the DNA. The data show about 260,000 clones, approximately 92% seen once. It was during active infection that Seattle patients were enrolled and then longitudinally followed. The V gene lost 2 bases and the J gene lost 0 bases, with 17 bases spanning the gap. There are 17 residues in the CDR3. Germline loops: CDR1 ENHRY, CDR2 SYGVKD.

The sequence came from a person aged 18-35 years with COVID-19, enrolled during active disease. The sequencing input was peripheral blood. This chain connects TRBV10-3 to TRBJ2-7; D is perhaps TRBD1 (6 bases). The CDR3 loop is CAISEGGPQDRSYEQYF. CDR3 DNA sequence: TGTGCCATCAGTGAGGGGGGCCCCCAGGACCGCTCCTACGAGCAGTACTTC.